This T cell receptor (beta chain) emerged from a study of monozygotic twins with inflammatory bowel disease. Study-wide results and caveats: Researchers report that IBD patients shared fewer clonotypes with others than healthy twins, especially amid disease activity.

Template switching incorporated UMIs with a 6-nucleotide sample barcode. TCRdb re-called the 5' RACE reads; every CDR3 protein appears as one record, without DNA. Its table lists over 100,000 distinct CDR3 sequences. Details on this clonotype: The antigen is not known.

Germline V CDR1 and CDR2: MGHRA, YSYEKL. This CDR3 comprises 18 residues. The source material was blood. The sequence was collected from a human donor with ulcerative colitis or Crohn's disease, or a healthy co-twin of an affected twin (not recorded which). The chain couples TRBV4-1 to TRBJ1-6. CDR3 region: CASSQGRARVGNNSPLHF.